The next 18 T cell receptor beta chains were all read from a single sample in a study of tumor-infiltrating lymphocytes in localized non-small cell lung cancer. Using immunoSEQ multiplex PCR, the repertoire was profiled, and TCRdb retains in-frame clones only, with some absent. The sample carries more than 9,000 clones, 60% recorded once. Sequencing was carried out using uninvolved lung tissue not adjacent to the tumor. The origin of the receptors is a human donor with non-small cell lung cancer.

This sequence joins TRBV9 and TRBJ2-7; 10 positions agree with TRBD2. Germline-derived CDR1 and CDR2 are SGDLS and YYNGEE. With 0 bases clipped from V and 2 bases from J, the junction kept 8 bases outside the gene matches. The CDR3 has 17 amino acids. CDR3 loop: CASSVGDGLAATYEQYF. The DNA of the CDR3 is TGTGCCAGCAGCGTAGGGGATGGACTAGCGGCGACCTACGAGCAGTACTTC.

The V gene is TRBV28, the J gene TRBJ2-5; the D gene is possibly TRBD2 (6 bases). CDR1 and CDR2 from the germline V gene are MDHEN and SYDVKM. The V gene lost 6 bases and the J gene lost 5 bases, with 13 bases spanning the gap. CDR3 length equals 13 residues. The CDR3, as DNA: TGTGCCAGCAGGAAGGGTGGGAGGGAGACCCAGTACTTC. This gives the protein CASRKGGRETQYF.

The V and J genes are TRBV28 and TRBJ1-5; D call uncertain. CDR3 size: 14 residues. Looked up from germline, CDR1 is MDHEN and CDR2 is SYDVKM. The V and J ends lost 2 bases and 0 bases respectively, with 5 bases between them. CDR3 amino acids: CASSLTGSNQPQHF. CDR3 nucleotides: TGTGCCAGCAGTTTAACGGGTAGCAATCAGCCCCAGCATTTT.

The chain carries TRBV7-9 and TRBJ1-3; D gene ambiguous. The germline V gene has CDR1 SEHNR and CDR2 FQNEAQ (reference sequence). This CDR3 has 15 residues. V was pared by 2 bases and J by 5 bases, with 13 bases between. The CDR3 sequence is CASSLLVPPRNTIYF. The DNA of the CDR3 is TGTGCCAGCAGCTTATTGGTCCCACCTCGAAACACCATATATTTT.

This chain uses TRBV28 with TRBJ2-7; the match to TRBD2 covers 9 bases. The V segment lost 6 bases and the J segment 2 bases; nucleotides outside the gene matches: 8. Looked up from germline, CDR1 is MDHEN and CDR2 is SYDVKM. The CDR3 spans 15 residues. CDR3 bases: TGTGCCAGCAGAACTTCTAGCGGGGCCCCCTACGAGCAGTACTTC. Protein: CASRTSSGAPYEQYF.

The table lists this clone with a few counts. V usage is TRBV11-2 and J usage is TRBJ2-3; 9 nucleotides align to TRBD2. The CDR3 is 16 residues long. The trim removed 1 base at V and 3 bases at J, leaving 5 bases unmatched. Germline values: CDR1 SGHAT, CDR2 FQNNGV. The CDR3 region has the DNA TGTGCCAGCAGCTTAGTTGGCGGGGGGGCTACAGATACGCAGTATTTT. Amino acids: CASSLVGGGATDTQYF.

This clone has only a few counts. V gene TRBV21-1 combines with J gene TRBJ2-2; TRBD1, the D gene given by the table, was not confirmed from the DNA. TRBV21-1 is flagged as a pseudogene. The CDR3 runs to 17 residues. The CDR3 region has the DNA TGTGCCAGCAGCAGCCCGGACAGGGTCGCGAACACCGGGGAGCTGTTTTTT. It specifies CASSSPDRVANTGELFF.

This chain links TRBV7-8 with TRBJ1-2; 9 nucleotides align to TRBD1. V lost 5 bases and J lost 8; bases outside the gene matches: 24. The CDR3 has 19 amino acids. The V gene's germline CDR1 is SGHVS and CDR2 FQNEAQ. The CDR3 sequence: CASSPLVIPGQGTYRGYTF. The DNA for the CDR3 is TGTGCCAGCAGCCCCTTAGTGATTCCTGGACAGGGGACCTATCGGGGCTACACCTTC.

This clone was recorded a few times. The chain has TRBV5-8 and TRBJ1-6, with TRBD1 as a possible D gene (6 bases). V was pared by 0 bases and J by 9 bases, with 10 bases between. Germline lookup yields CDR1 SGHTS and CDR2 YDEGEE. The length of the CDR3 is 14 residues. CDR3 loop: CASSLEGGSSPLHF. Written as DNA, the CDR3 is TGTGCCAGCAGCTTGGAAGGGGGGAGTTCACCCCTCCACTTT.

This clone turned up a few times. V and J are TRBV7-9 and TRBJ1-4; 7 bases fit TRBD1. Germline lookup yields CDR1 SEHNR and CDR2 FQNEAQ (reference sequence). There are 12 residues in the CDR3. After removal of 8 bases from V and 3 bases from J, the junction contained 0 bases not matched to a gene. The CDR3 reads CASGTANEKLFF. CDR3 DNA sequence: TGTGCCAGCGGGACAGCTAATGAAAAACTGTTTTTT.

This clone has more than one count but fewer than ten. The chain couples TRBV6-1 to TRBJ1-2; D is uncertain. V was clipped by 0 bases and J by 4 bases, with 21 bases between them. Germline V CDR1 and CDR2: MNHNS, SASEGT. The CDR3 has 18 amino acids. The CDR3, as DNA: TGTGCCAGCAGTGAAGCTCTAGGCACGTCCCTCCTCCTCTATGGCTACACCTTC. Residues: CASSEALGTSLLLYGYTF.

This clone showed up just a few times. This rearrangement joins TRBV6-1 to TRBJ2-5; TRBD1 or TRBD2 may be the D gene (6 bases each). Germline CDR1 reads MNHNS; CDR2 reads SASEGT. V was pared by 2 bases and J by 2 bases, with 18 bases between. This CDR3 spans 17 amino acids. CDR3 nucleotides: TGTGCCAGCAGTGAAAGCCGGAGGAGGGGACAACAAGAGACCCAGTACTTC. This codes for CASSESRRRGQQETQYF.

This chain uses TRBV7-2 with TRBJ1-5; tentatively, D is TRBD1 (6 bases). This CDR3 region has 16 residues. Germline V CDR1 and CDR2: SGHTA, FQGNSA. Trimming took 5 bases from V and 0 from J, leaving 14 bases between them. CDR3 DNA: TGTGCCAGCAGCCCCGATGGGACACTTAGCAATCAGCCCCAGCATTTT. Its translation is CASSPDGTLSNQPQHF. Full variable domain (remainder filled in from reference TRBV7-2 and TRBJ1-5): GAGVSQSPSNKVTEKGKDVELRCDPISGHTALYWYRQSLGQGLEFLIYFQGNSAPDKSGLPSDRFSAERTGGSVSTLTIQRTQQEDSAVYLCASSPDGTLSNQPQHFGDGTRLSIL.

By share, this clone ranks as medium-sized. The chain joins TRBV23-1 to TRBJ2-2, with no clear D. TRBV23-1 is flagged as an ORF with uncertain function. Trimming removed 1 base at V and 0 bases at J, with 9 bases between. The CDR3 sequence is 16 residues long. The CDR3 protein is CASSQCQPSNTGELFF. CDR3 bases: TGCGCCAGCAGTCAATGCCAGCCCTCGAACACCGGGGAGCTGTTTTTT.

The genes are TRBV5-1 and TRBJ2-1; unclear D gene. The V gene's germline CDR1 is SGHRS and CDR2 YFSETQ. CDR3 length: 15 residues. Trimming stripped 3 bases from V and 3 bases from J, with 13 bases between. In DNA form, the CDR3 reads TGCGCCAGCAGCTCGGGTCTTAACTACTACAATGAGCAGTTCTTC. Translating gives CASSSGLNYYNEQFF.

The V and J genes are TRBV5-1 and TRBJ2-7; 10 bases match TRBD1. This CDR3 has 14 amino acids. Losses at the gene ends were 5 bases for V and 9 bases for J; bases not matched to a gene: 11. Germline V lookup: CDR1 SGHRS, CDR2 YFSETQ. Written as DNA, the CDR3 is TGCGCCAGCAGTTTCGGGACAGGGGATCGTAGGCAGTACTTC. This sequence encodes CASSFGTGDRRQYF.

The gene calls are TRBV4-1 and TRBJ1-3; D unclear. CDR1 and CDR2 from the germline V gene are MGHRA and YSYEKL. The CDR3 covers 15 residues. V was trimmed by 2 bases and J by 0 bases, leaving 8 bases between them. The CDR3 sequence: CASSQLGGSGNTIYF. The CDR3 DNA reads as TGCGCCAGCAGCCAATTGGGTGGCTCTGGAAACACCATATATTTT.

V and J are TRBV6-1 and TRBJ1-4; D not certain. The germline V and J ends were trimmed by 6 bases and 10 bases, with 12 bases remaining between them. Germline CDR1 is MNHNS and CDR2 is SASEGT. This CDR3 has 12 residues. CDR3 loop: CASRISGAKLFF. CDR3 DNA: TGTGCCAGCAGAATTTCGGGAGCAAAACTGTTTTTT.